Listed here are 10 T cell receptor beta chains from one sample, sequenced in a study of blood T cell repertoires in COVID-19. Libraries were prepared by immunoSEQ multiplex PCR; TCRdb keeps only in-frame clonotypes and omits some of them. This table has some 120,000 clones, 75% to 85% appearing once. The sample taken for sequencing was peripheral blood. The origin of the receptors is a man in his forties with active or convalescent COVID-19.

The chain uses TRBV6-5 and TRBJ2-2; D may be TRBD2 (5 bases). CDR3 length: 15 residues. Germline V gene data show CDR1 as MNHEY and CDR2 as SVGAGI. V lost 0 bases, J lost 2 bases, and 7 bases lay in between. The CDR3 DNA reads TGTGCCAGCAGTTACTCGGGAGTCAACACCGGGGAGCTGTTTTTT. Its protein is CASSYSGVNTGELFF.

This clone was found once. The genes are TRBV3-1 (or the pseudogene TRBV3-2) and TRBJ2-4; TRBD1 might be the D (5 bases). V was pared by 0 bases and J by 4 bases, with 10 bases between. Germline CDR1 reads LGHDT; CDR2 reads YNNKEL (reference sequence). The length of the CDR3 is 15 residues. The CDR3 here is CASSQEGRAKNIQYF. The CDR3 DNA sequence: TGTGCCAGCAGCCAAGAGGGCAGGGCAAAAAACATTCAGTACTTC.

The chain carries TRBV30 and TRBJ1-1; 7 bases line up with TRBD1. V shed 3 bases and J 1 base; nucleotides not matched to a gene: 8. There are 15 residues in the CDR3. The germline V gene encodes CDR1 GTSNPN and CDR2 SVGIG (reference sequence). This chain's CDR3 is CAWRVPGTANTEAFF. CDR3 coding DNA: TGTGCCTGGAGGGTACCCGGGACAGCGAACACTGAAGCTTTCTTT.

The chain combines TRBV20-1 with TRBJ2-3; D is unclear. Looked up from germline, CDR1 is DFQATT and CDR2 is SNEGSKA (reference sequence). The germline V and J ends were trimmed by 6 bases and 1 base, with 2 bases remaining between them. CDR3 size: 10 residues. The CDR3 DNA follows: TGCAGTGCCGGCACAGATACGCAGTATTTT. This sequence encodes CSAGTDTQYF.

The chain carries TRBV4-2 and TRBJ2-7; TRBD2 aligns across 11 bases. The V gene's germline CDR1 is LGHNA and CDR2 YNFKEQ. J gave up 9 bases and V 2 bases, and 6 bases lay outside the gene matches. CDR3 length: 14 residues. As DNA, the CDR3 is TGTGCCAGCAGCCAAATACTAGCGGGAGAAGGGCAGTACTTC. Amino acids: CASSQILAGEGQYF.

This chain uses TRBV5-4 with TRBJ2-1, with 8 positions matching TRBD2. This CDR3 spans 17 amino acids. Trimming at V came to 4 bases and at J to 1 base, leaving 10 bases not matched to a gene. The V gene's germline CDR1 is SGHNT and CDR2 YYREEE (reference sequence). CDR3 sequence: CASSQRGLAGSYNEQFF. Written as DNA, the CDR3 is TGTGCCAGCAGCCAGAGAGGACTAGCCGGTTCCTACAATGAGCAGTTCTTC.

V gene TRBV4-1 combines with J gene TRBJ2-5; TRBD1 matches at 9 bases. Germline assignment: CDR1 MGHRA and CDR2 YSYEKL. The CDR3 has 15 amino acids. Trimming took 1 base from V and 8 from J; bases not matched to a gene: 8. The CDR3 spells CASSQGTGGAITQYF. Here the CDR3 DNA reads TGCGCCAGCAGCCAAGGAACAGGGGGCGCGATAACCCAGTACTTC.

This clone has at least ten counts. This sequence joins TRBV19 and TRBJ2-2, with D tentatively TRBD2 (6 bases). Looked up from germline, CDR1 is LNHDA and CDR2 is SQIVND (reference sequence). The V end lost 6 bases, the J end lost 3 bases, and 14 bases lay between the germline ends. The CDR3 totals 15 residues. The CDR3, as DNA: TGTGCCAGTAGCCTCGGGACTCCGTACACCGGGGAGCTGTTTTTT. Protein sequence: CASSLGTPYTGELFF.

The chain is built from TRBV9 and TRBJ2-3, with 7 bases fitting TRBD2. Unmatched junction bases numbered 7, after V lost 3 bases and J lost 3 bases. Germline loops: CDR1 SGDLS, CDR2 YYNGEE. CDR3 length: 15 amino acids. The CDR3 region has the DNA TGTGCCAGCAGCGGAAACCCCGGGGGGACAGATACGCAGTATTTT. Its translation is CASSGNPGGTDTQYF.

J is TRBJ2-2 and V is TRBV11-2; 7 bases align to TRBD1. Germline CDR1 and CDR2: SGHAT and FQNNGV. This CDR3 is built from 14 residues. Unmatched junction bases numbered 7, after V lost 5 bases and J lost 7 bases. The CDR3: CASSPPPGGGELFF. CDR3 coding DNA: TGTGCCAGCAGCCCCCCCCCAGGGGGCGGGGAGCTGTTTTTT.